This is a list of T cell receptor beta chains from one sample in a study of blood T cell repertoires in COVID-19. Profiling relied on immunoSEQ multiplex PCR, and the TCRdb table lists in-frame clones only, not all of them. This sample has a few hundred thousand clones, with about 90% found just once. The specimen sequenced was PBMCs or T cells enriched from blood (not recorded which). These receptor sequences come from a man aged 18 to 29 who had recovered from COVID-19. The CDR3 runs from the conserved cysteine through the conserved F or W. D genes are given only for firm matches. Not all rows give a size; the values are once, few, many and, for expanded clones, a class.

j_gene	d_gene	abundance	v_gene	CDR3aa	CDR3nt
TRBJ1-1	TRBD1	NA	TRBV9	CASSVAVETGGAFF	TGTGCCAGCAGCGTAGCGGTGGAGACAGGGGGAGCTTTCTTT
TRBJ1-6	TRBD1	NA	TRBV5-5	CASRPGLGQVISPLHF	TGTGCCAGCAGACCCGGTTTAGGACAGGTGATTTCACCCCTCCACTTT
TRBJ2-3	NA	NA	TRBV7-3	CASSLAGSPADTQYF	TGTGCCAGCAGCTTAGCGGGTTCTCCGGCAGATACGCAGTATTTT
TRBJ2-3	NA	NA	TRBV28	CASSLVNGLTTDTQYF	TGTGCCAGCAGTTTAGTGAACGGACTTACCACAGATACGCAGTATTTT
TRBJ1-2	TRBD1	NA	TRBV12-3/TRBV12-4	CASNTGDYGYTF	TGTGCCAGCAACACAGGGGACTATGGCTACACCTTC
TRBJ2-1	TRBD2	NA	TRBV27	CASSPWTSGGAGPHEQFF	TGTGCCAGCAGTCCGTGGACTAGCGGGGGGGCAGGTCCTCATGAGCAGTTCTTC
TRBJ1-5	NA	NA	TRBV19	CASSIGPGSSNQPQHF	TGTGCCAGTAGTATAGGTCCGGGTTCGAGCAATCAGCCCCAGCATTTT
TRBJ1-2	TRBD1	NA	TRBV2	CASSFGQEYGYTF	TGTGCCAGCAGCTTCGGACAGGAATATGGCTACACCTTC
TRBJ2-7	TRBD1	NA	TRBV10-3	CAINPGQGSYEQYF	TGTGCCATCAACCCGGGACAGGGGTCCTACGAGCAGTACTTC
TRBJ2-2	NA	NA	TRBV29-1	CSVEAANTGELFF	TGCAGCGTTGAGGCCGCGAACACCGGGGAGCTGTTTTTT
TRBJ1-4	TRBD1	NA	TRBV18	CASSRGDRGGEKLFF	TGTGCCAGCTCACGCGGGGACAGGGGCGGTGAAAAACTGTTTTTT
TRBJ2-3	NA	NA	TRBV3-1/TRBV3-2	CASSLSGPDTQYF	TGTGCCAGCAGCCTCAGCGGTCCAGATACGCAGTATTTT
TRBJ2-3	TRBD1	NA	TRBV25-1	CATRDRGTDTQYF	TGTGCCACGCGGGACAGGGGGACAGATACGCAGTATTTT
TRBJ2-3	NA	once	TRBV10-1	CASSEESGDSDTQYF	TGCGCCAGCAGTGAGGAGTCGGGGGATTCAGATACGCAGTATTTT
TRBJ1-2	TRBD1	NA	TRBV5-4	CASSLQGPVVYGYTF	TGTGCCAGCAGCTTACAGGGGCCGGTAGTTTATGGCTACACCTTC
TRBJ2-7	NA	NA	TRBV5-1	CASSLAGDSYEQYF	TGCGCCAGCAGCTTGGCGGGGGATTCCTACGAGCAGTACTTC
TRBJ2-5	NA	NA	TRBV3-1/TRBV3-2	CASSQVVGAWETQYF	TGTGCCAGCAGCCAAGTTGTGGGGGCCTGGGAGACCCAGTACTTC